The T cell receptor (beta chain) described here comes from a study of cytomegalovirus exposure and HLA in healthy donors. This PCR relied on a set of 60 Vbeta primers and 13 Jbeta primers. This table comes from immunoSEQ multiplex PCR, and its TCRdb copy is limited to in-frame clones, with some not included. The table lists roughly 100,000 clones, roughly 15% of them singletons. V lost 2 bases, J lost 5 bases, and 6 bases stayed unmatched. The CDR3 has 15 residues. Looked up from germline, CDR1 is SGHTA and CDR2 is FQGTGA. The study, taken as a whole, reports: Follow-up analysis later connected one missense variant in DCLRE1C with trimming of TCR beta V- and J-genes. It was reportedly the case that the classifier diagnosed cytomegalovirus status with high specificity and sensitivity.

A word on this clone: What it binds is not known.

This TCR was sampled from a female donor in good health and CMV-seronegative. Sequenced material: PBMCs. The chain joins TRBV7-3 to TRBJ2-1, with 7 bases matching TRBD2. For the CDR3, the DNA is TGTGCCAGCAGCTTAGGGACTATTATCCACAATGAGCAGTTCTTC. Protein: CASSLGTIIHNEQFF.